This T cell receptor beta chain comes out of a study of PD-1 blockade in classical Hodgkin lymphoma. About this clone: Its cognate antigen is unknown.

The patients all showed relapse after autologous stem cell transplantation, while their brentuximab vedotin exposure varied. The CDR3 sequence is 14 residues long. CDR1 is LNHDA, CDR2 SQIVND, per germline (reference sequence). Trimming at V came to 1 base and at J to 8 bases, leaving 5 bases not matched to a gene. The study, taken as a whole, reports: At C4D1, TCR diversity had climbed significantly for CD4+ cells, though not for CD8+ cells. Reports indicated that newly diagnosed patients had lower baseline TCR diversity than healthy donors did. Complete responders matched newly diagnosed patients in baseline diversity.

The table came from immunoSEQ multiplex PCR; TCRdb's copy has only in-frame clones and leaves some out. The data contain about 17,000 clones, approximately 69% of them singletons. The sample was peripheral blood mononuclear cells (PBMCs), taken before the second cycle of nivolumab. The rearrangement joins TRBV19 to TRBJ2-4; 7 nucleotides match TRBD1. This clonotype was obtained from a human donor with classical Hodgkin lymphoma. CDR3 amino acids: CASSIGGQRDIQYF. CDR3 bases: TGTGCCAGTAGTATAGGGGGACAGCGAGACATTCAGTACTTC.